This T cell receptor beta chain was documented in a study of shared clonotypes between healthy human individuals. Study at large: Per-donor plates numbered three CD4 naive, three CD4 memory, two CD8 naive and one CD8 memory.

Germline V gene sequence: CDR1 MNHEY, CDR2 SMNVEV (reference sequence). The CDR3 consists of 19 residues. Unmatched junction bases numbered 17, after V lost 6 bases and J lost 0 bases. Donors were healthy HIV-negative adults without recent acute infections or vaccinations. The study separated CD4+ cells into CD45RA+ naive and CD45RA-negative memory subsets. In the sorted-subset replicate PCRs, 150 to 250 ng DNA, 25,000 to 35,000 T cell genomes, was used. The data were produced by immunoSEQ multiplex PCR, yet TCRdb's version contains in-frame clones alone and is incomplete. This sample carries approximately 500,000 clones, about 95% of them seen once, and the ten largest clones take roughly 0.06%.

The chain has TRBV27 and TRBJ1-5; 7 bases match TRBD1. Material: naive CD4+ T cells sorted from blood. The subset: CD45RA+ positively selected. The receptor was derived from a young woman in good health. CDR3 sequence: CASRLRTGPSPYSNQPQHF. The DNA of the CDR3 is TGTGCCAGCAGGTTGAGGACAGGTCCAAGCCCTTATAGCAATCAGCCCCAGCATTTT.